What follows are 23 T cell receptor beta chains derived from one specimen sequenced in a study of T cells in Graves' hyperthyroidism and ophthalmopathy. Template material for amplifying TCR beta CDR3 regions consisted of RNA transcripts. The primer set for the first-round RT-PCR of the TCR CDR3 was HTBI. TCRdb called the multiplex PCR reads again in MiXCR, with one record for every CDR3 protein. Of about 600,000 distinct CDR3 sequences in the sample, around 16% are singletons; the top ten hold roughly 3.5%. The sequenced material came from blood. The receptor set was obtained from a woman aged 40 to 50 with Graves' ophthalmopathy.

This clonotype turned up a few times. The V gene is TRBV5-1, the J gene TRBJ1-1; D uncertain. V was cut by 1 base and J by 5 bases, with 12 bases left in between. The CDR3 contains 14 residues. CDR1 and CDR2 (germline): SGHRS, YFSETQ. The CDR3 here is CASSLLSGSTEAFF. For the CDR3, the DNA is TGCGCCAGCAGCTTGCTTTCAGGTAGTACTGAAGCTTTCTTT.

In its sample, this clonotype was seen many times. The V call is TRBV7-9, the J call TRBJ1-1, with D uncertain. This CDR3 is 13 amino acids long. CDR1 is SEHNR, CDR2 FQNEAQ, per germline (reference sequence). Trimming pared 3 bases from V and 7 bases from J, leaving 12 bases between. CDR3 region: CASSLQEGSEAFF. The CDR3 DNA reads TGTGCCAGCAGCTTGCAGGAAGGGAGTGAAGCTTTCTTT.

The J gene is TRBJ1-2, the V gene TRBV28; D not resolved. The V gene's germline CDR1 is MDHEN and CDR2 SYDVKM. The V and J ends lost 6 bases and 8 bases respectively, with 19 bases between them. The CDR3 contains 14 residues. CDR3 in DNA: TGTGCCAGCAGCCCGGGTCTGCCGAGTGGAGGCTACACCTTC. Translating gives CASSPGLPSGGYTF.

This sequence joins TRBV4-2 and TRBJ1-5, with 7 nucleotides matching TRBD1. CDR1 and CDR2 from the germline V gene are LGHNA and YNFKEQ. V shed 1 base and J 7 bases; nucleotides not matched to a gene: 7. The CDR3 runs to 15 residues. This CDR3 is CASSQGGQSDQPQHF. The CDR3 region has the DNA TGTGCCAGCAGCCAAGGGGGACAGAGCGACCAGCCCCAGCATTTT.

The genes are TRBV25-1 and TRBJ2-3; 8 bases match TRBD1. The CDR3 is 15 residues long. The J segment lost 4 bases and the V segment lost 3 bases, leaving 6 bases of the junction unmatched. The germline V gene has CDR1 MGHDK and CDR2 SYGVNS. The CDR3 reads CASSEQGAGADTQYF. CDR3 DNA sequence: TGTGCCAGCAGTGAGCAGGGGGCGGGTGCAGATACGCAGTATTTT.

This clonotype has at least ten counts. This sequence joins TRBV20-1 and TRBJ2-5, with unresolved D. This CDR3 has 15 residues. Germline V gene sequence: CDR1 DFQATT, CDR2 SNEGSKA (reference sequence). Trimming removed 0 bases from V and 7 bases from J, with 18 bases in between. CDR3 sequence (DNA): TGCAGTGCTAGAGATCTCACGACTGCCTGGGGGACCCAGTACTTC. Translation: CSARDLTTAWGTQYF.

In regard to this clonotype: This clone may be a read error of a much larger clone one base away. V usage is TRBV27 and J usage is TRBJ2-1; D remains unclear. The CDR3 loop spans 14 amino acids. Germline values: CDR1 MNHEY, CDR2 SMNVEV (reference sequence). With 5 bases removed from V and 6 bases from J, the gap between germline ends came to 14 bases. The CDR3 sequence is CASSLIEKSNEQFF. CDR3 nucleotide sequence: TGTGCCAGCAGTCTTATCGAGAAGAGCAATGAGCAGTTCTTC.

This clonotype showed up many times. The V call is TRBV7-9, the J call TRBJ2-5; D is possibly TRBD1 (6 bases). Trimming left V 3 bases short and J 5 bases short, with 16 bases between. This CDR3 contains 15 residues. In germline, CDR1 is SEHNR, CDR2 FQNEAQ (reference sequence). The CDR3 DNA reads TGTGCCAGCAGCTTCGGGGCAGGGGTTTCGGAGACCCAGTACTTC. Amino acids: CASSFGAGVSETQYF.

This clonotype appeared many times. This CDR3 reads CASSLVGEDTQYF. Here the CDR3 DNA reads TGCGCCAGCAGCTTGGTGGGGGAAGATACGCAGTATTTT. This chain joins TRBV5-1 and TRBJ2-3, with D perhaps assigned TRBD1 or TRBD2 (5 bases each). Germline-derived CDR1 and CDR2 are SGHRS and YFSETQ. Trimming removed 0 bases at V and 5 bases at J, with 7 bases between. The CDR3 covers 13 residues.

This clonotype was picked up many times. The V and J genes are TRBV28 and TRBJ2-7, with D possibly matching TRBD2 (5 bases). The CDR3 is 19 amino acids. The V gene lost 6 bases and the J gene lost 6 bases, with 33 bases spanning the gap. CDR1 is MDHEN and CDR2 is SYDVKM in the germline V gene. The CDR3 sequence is CASSPLGLGIPRGHFEQYF. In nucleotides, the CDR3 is TGTGCCAGCAGCCCCTTAGGACTGGGGATCCCGAGAGGGCACTTCGAGCAGTACTTC.

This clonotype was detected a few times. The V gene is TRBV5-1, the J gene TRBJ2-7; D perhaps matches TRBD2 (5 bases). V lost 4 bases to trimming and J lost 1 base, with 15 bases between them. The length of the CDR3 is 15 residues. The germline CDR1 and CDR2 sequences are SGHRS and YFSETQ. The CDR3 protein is CASSNPGGLSYEQYF. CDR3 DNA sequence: TGCGCCAGCAGCAACCCGGGCGGGTTGTCCTACGAGCAGTACTTC. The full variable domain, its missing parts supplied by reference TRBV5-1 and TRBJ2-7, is KAGVTQTPRYLIKTRGQQVTLSCSPISGHRSVSWYQQTPGQGLQFLFEYFSETQRNKGNFPGRFSGRQFSNSRSEMNVSTLELGDSALYLCASSNPGGLSYEQYFGPGTRLTVT.

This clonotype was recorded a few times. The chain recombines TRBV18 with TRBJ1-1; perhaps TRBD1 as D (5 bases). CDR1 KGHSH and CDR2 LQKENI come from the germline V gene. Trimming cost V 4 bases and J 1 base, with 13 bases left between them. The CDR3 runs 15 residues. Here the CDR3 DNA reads TGTGCCAGCTCACGATCCCGGGGCGAGAACACTGAAGCTTTCTTT. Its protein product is CASSRSRGENTEAFF.

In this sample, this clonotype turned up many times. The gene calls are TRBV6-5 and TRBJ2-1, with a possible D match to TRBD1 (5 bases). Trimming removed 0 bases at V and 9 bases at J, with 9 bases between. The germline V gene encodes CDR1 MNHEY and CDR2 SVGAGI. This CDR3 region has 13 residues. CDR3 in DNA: TGTGCCAGCAGTTACTCGGACCAGGGTGAGCAGTTCTTC. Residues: CASSYSDQGEQFF.

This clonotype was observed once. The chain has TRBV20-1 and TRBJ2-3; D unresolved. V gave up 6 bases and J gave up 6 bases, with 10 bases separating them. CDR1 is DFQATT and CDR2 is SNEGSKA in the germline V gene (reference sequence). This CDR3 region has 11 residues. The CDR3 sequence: CSALTADTQYF. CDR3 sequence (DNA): TGCAGTGCCCTAACGGCTGATACGCAGTATTTT.

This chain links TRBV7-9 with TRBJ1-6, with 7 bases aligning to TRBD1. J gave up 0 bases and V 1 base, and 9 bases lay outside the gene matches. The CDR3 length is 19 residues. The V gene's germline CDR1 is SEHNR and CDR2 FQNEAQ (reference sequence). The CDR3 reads CASSLVSLGQSSYNSPLHF. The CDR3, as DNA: TGTGCCAGCAGCTTAGTGTCTTTGGGACAGAGCTCCTATAATTCACCCCTCCACTTT.

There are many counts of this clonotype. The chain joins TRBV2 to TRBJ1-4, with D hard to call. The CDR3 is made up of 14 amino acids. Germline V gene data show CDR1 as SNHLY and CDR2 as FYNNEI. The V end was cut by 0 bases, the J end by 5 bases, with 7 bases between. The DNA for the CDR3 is TGTGCCAGCAGTGAAGCGGTCGAAAATGAAAAACTGTTTTTT. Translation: CASSEAVENEKLFF.

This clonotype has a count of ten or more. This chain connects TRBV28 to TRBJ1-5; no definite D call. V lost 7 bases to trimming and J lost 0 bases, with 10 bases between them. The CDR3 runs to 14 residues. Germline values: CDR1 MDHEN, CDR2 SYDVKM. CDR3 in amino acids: CASTLHGSNQPQHF. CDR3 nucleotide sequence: TGTGCCAGCACCTTGCACGGTAGCAATCAGCCCCAGCATTTT.

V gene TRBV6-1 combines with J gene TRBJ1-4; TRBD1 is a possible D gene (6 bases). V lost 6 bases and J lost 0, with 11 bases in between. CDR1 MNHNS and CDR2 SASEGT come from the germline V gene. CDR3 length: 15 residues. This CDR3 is CASRSDSATNEKLFF. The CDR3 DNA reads TGTGCCAGCAGATCGGACAGTGCAACTAATGAAAAACTGTTTTTT.

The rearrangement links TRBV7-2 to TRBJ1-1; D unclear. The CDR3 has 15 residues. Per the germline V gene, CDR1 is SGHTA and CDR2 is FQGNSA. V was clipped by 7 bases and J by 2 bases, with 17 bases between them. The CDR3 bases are TGTGCCAGCACCCACCGAGGAGCGCGAAACACTGAAGCTTTCTTT. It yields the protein CASTHRGARNTEAFF.

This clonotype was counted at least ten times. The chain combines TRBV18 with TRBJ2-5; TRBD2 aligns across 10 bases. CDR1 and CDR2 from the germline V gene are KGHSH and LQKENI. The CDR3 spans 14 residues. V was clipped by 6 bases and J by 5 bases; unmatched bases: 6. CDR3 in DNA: TGTGCCAGCTCTTCCGGGACTAGCGCGGAGACCCAGTACTTC. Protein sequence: CASSSGTSAETQYF.

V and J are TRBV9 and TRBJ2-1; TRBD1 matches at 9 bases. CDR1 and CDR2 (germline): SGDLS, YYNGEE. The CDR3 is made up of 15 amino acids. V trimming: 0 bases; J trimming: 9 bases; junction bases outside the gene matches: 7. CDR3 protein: CASSVVGTGFAEQFF. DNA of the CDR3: TGTGCCAGCAGCGTAGTAGGGACAGGGTTTGCTGAGCAGTTCTTC.

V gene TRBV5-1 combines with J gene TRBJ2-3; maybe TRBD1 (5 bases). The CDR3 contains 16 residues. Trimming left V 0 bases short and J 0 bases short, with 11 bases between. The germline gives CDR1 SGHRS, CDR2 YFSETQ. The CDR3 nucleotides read TGCGCCAGCAGCTTGGAGGGGTTCTATAGCACAGATACGCAGTATTTT. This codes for CASSLEGFYSTDTQYF. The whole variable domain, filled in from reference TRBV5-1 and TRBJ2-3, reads KAGVTQTPRYLIKTRGQQVTLSCSPISGHRSVSWYQQTPGQGLQFLFEYFSETQRNKGNFPGRFSGRQFSNSRSEMNVSTLELGDSALYLCASSLEGFYSTDTQYFGPGTRLTVL.

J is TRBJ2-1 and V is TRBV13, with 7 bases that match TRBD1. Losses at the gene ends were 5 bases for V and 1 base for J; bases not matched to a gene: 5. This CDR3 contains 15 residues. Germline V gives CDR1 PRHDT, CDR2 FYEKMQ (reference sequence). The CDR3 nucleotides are TGTGCCAGCAGCCCAGACAGGGTGTCCTACAATGAGCAGTTCTTC. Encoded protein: CASSPDRVSYNEQFF.